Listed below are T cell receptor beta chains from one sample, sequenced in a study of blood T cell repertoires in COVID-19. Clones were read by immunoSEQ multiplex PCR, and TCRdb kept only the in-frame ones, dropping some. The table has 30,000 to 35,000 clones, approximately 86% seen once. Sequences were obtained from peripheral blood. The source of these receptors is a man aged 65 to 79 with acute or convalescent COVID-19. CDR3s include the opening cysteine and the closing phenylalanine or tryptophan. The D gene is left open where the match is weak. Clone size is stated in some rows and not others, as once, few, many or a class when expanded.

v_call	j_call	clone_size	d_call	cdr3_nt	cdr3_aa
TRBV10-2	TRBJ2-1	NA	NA	TGCGCCAGCAGTGAAACGAGCTCCTACAATGAGCAGTTCTTC	CASSETSSYNEQFF
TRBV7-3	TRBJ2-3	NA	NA	TGTGCCAGCAGCGAACAGGGTGTATCTACAGATACGCAGTATTTT	CASSEQGVSTDTQYF
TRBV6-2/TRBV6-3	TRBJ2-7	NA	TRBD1	TGTGCCAGCAGTTCTCCGGGACAGGGTTCCAACGAGCAGTACTTC	CASSSPGQGSNEQYF
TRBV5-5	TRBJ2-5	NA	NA	TGTGCCAGCAGCCCCCGCCGGGACCAAGAGACCCAGTACTTC	CASSPRRDQETQYF
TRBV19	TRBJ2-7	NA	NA	TGTGCCAGTAGTATGGCCCCGGAGCTTGAGCAGTACTTC	CASSMAPELEQYF
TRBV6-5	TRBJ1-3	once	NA	TGTGCCAGCAGTTACGGGAGTTCTGGAAACACCATATATTTT	CASSYGSSGNTIYF
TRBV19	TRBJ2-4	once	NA	TGTGCCAGTAGTATAGATAGCGGGCAGGGGTTCGGCAAAAACATTCAGTACTTC	CASSIDSGQGFGKNIQYF
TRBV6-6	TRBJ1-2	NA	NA	TGTGCCAGCAGACCTCCCGAGAGGGTTTATGGCTACACCTTC	CASRPPERVYGYTF
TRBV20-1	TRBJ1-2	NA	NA	TGCAGTGCTACAGGCTCGCAGAGCTACACCTTC	CSATGSQSYTF
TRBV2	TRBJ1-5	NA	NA	TGTGCCAGCATTTTTTCCCCAAATCAGCCCCAGCATTTT	CASIFSPNQPQHF
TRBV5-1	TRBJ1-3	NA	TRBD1	TGCGCCAGCAGCTCGACAGGGTACCCGAACGTTGGCACCATATATTTT	CASSSTGYPNVGTIYF
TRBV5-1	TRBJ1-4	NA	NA	TGCGCCAGCAGCACGGGAGCCGGGCGGGAAAAACTGTTTTTT	CASSTGAGREKLFF
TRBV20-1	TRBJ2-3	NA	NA	TGCAGTGCAAGTCACGCGGGTACAGATACGCAGTATTTT	CSASHAGTDTQYF
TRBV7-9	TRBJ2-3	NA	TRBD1	TGTGCCAGCAGCTTTGGACAGGGTACCACAGATACGCAGTATTTT	CASSFGQGTTDTQYF
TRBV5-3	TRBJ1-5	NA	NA	TGTGCCAGAAGCTCAACGGGGAGTACGGCTCAGCCCCAGCATTTT	CARSSTGSTAQPQHF
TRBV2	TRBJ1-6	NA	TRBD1	TGTGCCAGCGGGGGGGGACAGGGGAATTCACCCCTCCACTTT	CASGGGQGNSPLHF
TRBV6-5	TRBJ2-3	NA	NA	TGTGCCAGTCAAGAAGTCGGTAGAACAGATACGCAGTATTTT	CASQEVGRTDTQYF
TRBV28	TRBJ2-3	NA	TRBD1	TGTGCCAGCAGACAGGGGGGCACAGATACGCAGTATTTT	CASRQGGTDTQYF
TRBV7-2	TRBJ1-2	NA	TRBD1	TGTGCCAGCAGCCCTCCAAGCCTACAGGGGTCGGGTGGCTACACCTTC	CASSPPSLQGSGGYTF
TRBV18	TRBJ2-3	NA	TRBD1	TGTGCCAGCTCACCGAGGACAGGGCGGGCAGATACGCAGTATTTT	CASSPRTGRADTQYF
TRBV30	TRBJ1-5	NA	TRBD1	TGTGCCTGGAGCACCAGGGGGAATCAGCCCCAGCATTTT	CAWSTRGNQPQHF
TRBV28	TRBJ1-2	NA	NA	TGTGCCAGCGGACGGATGGAGGGGTCCTTTGGCTACACCTTC	CASGRMEGSFGYTF
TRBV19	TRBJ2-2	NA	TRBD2	TGTGCCAGTACCTTTGCGGGAGGGATCGGGGAGCTGTTTTTT	CASTFAGGIGELFF
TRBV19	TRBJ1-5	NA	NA	TGTGCCAGTAGTATAGAAAGCCTCAATCAGCCCCAGCATTTT	CASSIESLNQPQHF
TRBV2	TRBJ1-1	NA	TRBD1	TGTGCCAGCACCGAGACAGGGGTGAACACTGAAGCTTTCTTT	CASTETGVNTEAFF
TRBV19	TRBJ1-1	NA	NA	TGTGCCAGTAGTCCCACACAGGGCACTGAAGCTTTCTTT	CASSPTQGTEAFF
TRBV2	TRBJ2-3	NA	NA	TGTGCCAGCAGTGAGAACGGAGTCAGCACAGATACGCAGTATTTT	CASSENGVSTDTQYF
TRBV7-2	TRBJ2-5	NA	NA	TGTGCCAGCAGCTTAGCGCCACCCGGGGGTTCCGGAGGAGAGACCCAGTACTTC	CASSLAPPGGSGGETQYF
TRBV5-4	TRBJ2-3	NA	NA	TGTGCCAGCAGCTTGGAACGGAGCGAGAATACGCAGTATTTT	CASSLERSENTQYF
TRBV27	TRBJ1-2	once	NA	TGTGCCAGCAGTTTTCATGGCAGGGACTATGGCTACACCTTC	CASSFHGRDYGYTF
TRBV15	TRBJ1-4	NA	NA	TGTGCCACCAGCAGAGCCGGGTCCCGCAATGAAAAACTGTTTTTT	CATSRAGSRNEKLFF
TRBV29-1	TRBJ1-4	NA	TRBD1	TGCAGCGTTAGGGACAGTGGTAATGAAAAACTGTTTTTT	CSVRDSGNEKLFF
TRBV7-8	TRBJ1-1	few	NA	TGTGCCAGCACCCTTGGGAGGTCCAAGAACACTGAAGCTTTCTTT	CASTLGRSKNTEAFF
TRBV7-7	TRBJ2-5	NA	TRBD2	TGTGCCAGCAGCTTCGGACTAGCGGGAAGGGGGAAAGAGACCCAGTACTTC	CASSFGLAGRGKETQYF
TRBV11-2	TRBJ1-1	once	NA	TGTGCCAGCAGCTTTTCATCGGGGAGCACTGAAGCTTTCTTT	CASSFSSGSTEAFF
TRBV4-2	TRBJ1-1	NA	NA	TGTGCCAGCAGCCAAAGGCCGGACAGGAACACTGAAGCTTTCTTT	CASSQRPDRNTEAFF
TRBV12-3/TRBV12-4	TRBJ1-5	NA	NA	TGTGCCAGCTCGTGGGGGGATCAGCCCCAGCATTTT	CASSWGDQPQHF
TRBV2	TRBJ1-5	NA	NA	TGTGCCAGCAGTGAAATGGGAGAAGGTCAGCCCCAGCATTTT	CASSEMGEGQPQHF
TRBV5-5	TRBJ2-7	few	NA	TGTGCCAGCAGCGCGTCATGGGGGCGCACCTACGAGCAGTACTTC	CASSASWGRTYEQYF
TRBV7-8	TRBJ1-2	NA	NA	TGTGCCAGCAGCTTAGCGGTAACGGGAAATCCCTATGGCTACACCTTC	CASSLAVTGNPYGYTF
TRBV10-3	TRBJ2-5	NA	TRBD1	TGTGCCATTAGGGACAGGGCGGACCAGACCCAGTACTTC	CAIRDRADQTQYF
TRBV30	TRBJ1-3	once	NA	TGTGCCTGGAGTCGGGGCGGGGATCCTCGGGGAAACACCATATATTTT	CAWSRGGDPRGNTIYF
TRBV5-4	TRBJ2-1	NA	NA	TGTGCCAGCAGCACAGGGGGGGTTAGTATAGGTGAGCAGTTCTTC	CASSTGGVSIGEQFF
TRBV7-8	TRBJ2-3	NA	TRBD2	TGTGCCAGCCGGTTCGGACTAGCGGTTAGCACAGATACGCAGTATTTT	CASRFGLAVSTDTQYF
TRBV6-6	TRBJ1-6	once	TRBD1	TGTGCCAGCAGCAGACAGGGCGGTAGTTCACCCCTCCACTTT	CASSRQGGSSPLHF
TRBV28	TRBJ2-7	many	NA	TGTGCCAGCCTACCGGCGGGCCTAGACTACGAGCAGTACTTC	CASLPAGLDYEQYF
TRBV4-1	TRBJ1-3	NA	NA	TGCGCCAGCAGCCGGGACACAGGCTCTGGAAACACCATATATTTT	CASSRDTGSGNTIYF
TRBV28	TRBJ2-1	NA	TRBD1	TGTGCCAGCAGGACAGGGCTCACGGGTGAGCAGTTCTTC	CASRTGLTGEQFF
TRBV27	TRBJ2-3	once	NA	TGTGCCAGCAGTCCCTACCCCTCCTCGGTGCGGAGTGGCGCAGATACGCAGTATTTT	CASSPYPSSVRSGADTQYF
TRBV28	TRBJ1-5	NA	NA	TGTGCCAGCAGCCGGAGGGTATCCGGGCCTCAAAATCAGCCCCAGCATTTT	CASSRRVSGPQNQPQHF
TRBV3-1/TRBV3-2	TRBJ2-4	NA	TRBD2	TGTGCCAGCAGCCAAGATGAGGGCGGGAGAAACATTCAGTACTTC	CASSQDEGGRNIQYF